The sequence of this T cell receptor beta chain was determined in a study of T-cell reconstitution after alpha-beta-depleted transplantation in children. Germline V gene data show CDR1 as SSHAT and CDR2 as FNYEAQ (reference sequence). This CDR3 is built from 14 residues. The ends were cut back, 1 base at V and 2 bases at J, with 5 bases in the middle. Construction of the TCRbeta library involved unique molecular identifiers. One entry per CDR3 protein, called by TCRdb with MiXCR from the PCR reads. The top ten clones hold 3.3% of a sample with 500,000 to 600,000 distinct CDR3 sequences, approximately 20% of them seen once.

This material consisted of PBMCs from the stem cell graft donor, taken from the stem cell graft. This clonotype was sampled from a human donor who donated a stem cell graft to a child with acute lymphoblastic leukemia. The chain has TRBV7-7 and TRBJ2-2; D uncertain. DNA for the CDR3: TGTGCCAGCAGCTTAGACCGTAACACCGGGGAGCTGTTTTTT. Translating gives CASSLDRNTGELFF.